This TCR beta chain derives from a study of blood T cell repertoires in COVID-19. Across the whole study: The study drew acute and convalescent COVID-19 samples from the United States, Italy and Spain. T cells, B-cell-depleted T cells, or PBMCs supplied cDNA or gDNA.

Germline values: CDR1 MNHEY, CDR2 SVGAGI. Losses at the gene ends were 11 bases for V and 3 bases for J; bases not matched to a gene: 5. This CDR3 is 13 amino acids long. Per the authors' pipeline: The assay estimated nucleated cells by amplifying reference gene primers. Here immunoSEQ multiplex PCR was the method, and the copy in TCRdb shows in-frame clones only, minus some. V and J calls and clone size are copied from that table; D and trimming were computed from the DNA. The sample records tens of thousands of clones, 80% being singletons. The gene calls are TRBV6-5 and TRBJ2-3; 10 nucleotides agree with TRBD2. The sequence was obtained from a human donor in a cohort sampled during active COVID-19. Sequencing input: peripheral blood. The CDR3 region has the DNA TGTGCCGCTAAGGGACTAGCGACAGATACGCAGTATTTT. Translation gives CAAKGLATDTQYF.